This T cell receptor (beta chain) was documented in a study of radiation and T cells in renal cell carcinoma (TCRdb year 2020). Background on the whole study: A total of 53 samples underwent TCR beta sequencing, made up of about 26 tumors and about 27 peripheral blood samples. The final blood draw took place at 4 weeks after radiation, the same time as nephrectomy. Across all 55 or so samples, several million unique CDR3 nucleotide sequences, encoding about 3,000,000 unique CDR3 amino acid sequences, were identified. Results and caveats for the whole study, not just this receptor: Because pretreatment tumor biopsies were not available, the baseline intratumoral presence of clonotypes could not be determined. The single-armed trial design could not address effects of radiation dose or scheduling on the TCR repertoire. Dynamics of the blood repertoire were not tracked past 4 weeks after treatment. An increase in top tumor clonotypes in blood was observed from baseline to 2 weeks post-radiation, followed by contraction by 4 weeks, which was taken to suggest transient expansion of tumor-resident clones.

Including cysteine and phenylalanine, the CDR3 has 15 amino acids. The read is trimmed to its CDR3 DNA, 45 bases read in frame from base 1. Based on the germline V gene, the CDR1 and CDR2 sequences are MNHEY and SVGAGI. From V the trimming removes 5 bases and from J it removes 7 bases, while the gene matches leave 13 bases of the junction unaccounted for. What this sample's time point label stands for: blood 4 weeks post-SBRT, at nephrectomy. The treatment or condition label for this specimen denotes: 15 Gy SBRT to primary tumor, nephrectomy 4 weeks later. The samples were drawn from a clinical trial, where primary renal cell carcinomas were treated with 15 Gy of stereotactic body radiation therapy and then removed by nephrectomy 4 weeks afterward. To track tumor-enriched clonotypes, serial peripheral blood was sampled from radiation-treated patients at baseline and at 2 weeks and 4 weeks after SBRT. All patients had renal cell carcinoma with clear cell pathology. The QIAamp DNA Blood Mini Kit (Qiagen) was used to prepare genomic DNA for TCR sequencing. The analyses included only samples that passed all quality control checks.

Concerning this clone: Its antigen remains unidentified. Base qualities are missing; no much larger clone stands one base away.

TCR beta libraries were generated from genomic DNA with the immunoSEQ kit, following the manufacturer's recommendations. To prepare libraries, a first multiplex PCR with proprietary primers was run, followed by a second PCR that added unique barcodes, and a bead cleanup was done after each round. Each sample batch included a kit-provided positive control reaction and a negative control reaction. The final libraries were assessed on an Agilent 4200 TapeStation D1000 ScreenTape, pooled by volume, and quantified by qPCR. Sequencing ran on an Illumina NextSeq500 with a MidOutput 150-cycle cartridge, using 156 Read1 and 15 Index1 cycles with kit custom primers. The pooled library was loaded at 1.0 pM, and about 20% PhiX control was spiked in. Concerning the study's data processing: The vendor-processed data were analyzed in R, and a clonotype was defined as all T cells that share the same CDR3 nucleotide sequence. In the clone abundance analyses, frequencies in each sample were normalized to that sample's 10,000 most abundant clones. Public T cell clones, averaging fewer than five per sample, were removed before analysis. A difference in abundance of at least 32-fold between compartments was used to define tumor-enriched and baseline blood-enriched clonotypes. A beta-binomial differential abundance model was used to identify clonotypes that expanded or contracted between blood time points. The Baroni-Urbani and Buser coefficient was used to measure tumor-blood repertoire similarity, and groups were compared with two-tailed Wilcoxon tests in R. Here the immuneACCESS table is served through TCRdb, limited to in-frame sequences with V and J called. Missing clones are a known gap in these copies; in checked studies unresolved V genes cover under half, and the rest lacks a known reason. V, J and clone size are taken as reported in that table, and D and trimming were inferred from the DNA itself. The sample records approximately 150,000 clones, approximately 86% of which are singletons. Roughly 17% of the sample is in the top ten clones.

The receptor's source is a woman in her forties or fifties with renal cell carcinoma. Sequences were derived from blood, sampled from a patient whose treatment included radiotherapy and nephrectomy. The chain couples TRBV6-5 to TRBJ2-7; a stretch of 8 junction bases matches TRBD1. The DNA sequence follows: TGTGCCAGCAGTAACACAGGGGGGTCGGGTATTGAGCAGTACTTC. Translated, it gives CASSNTGGSGIEQYF.